These T cell receptor beta chains were read from a single sample in a study of cytomegalovirus exposure and HLA in healthy donors. The assay was immunoSEQ multiplex PCR, and TCRdb's table has in-frame clones only and misses some. The data hold about 200,000 clones, with about an eighth observed a single time. The sequencing sample was made of PBMCs. The receptors come from a man aged 50-59 years in good health and CMV-seropositive. CDR3s include the opening cysteine and the closing phenylalanine or tryptophan. The order of the fields is D gene, J gene, V gene, clone size, CDR3 protein, CDR3 DNA. A D gene is named only where the DNA matches it firmly. Part of the rows lack a size; the others show once, few, many or a class for expanded clones.

D gene: -
J gene: TRBJ1-6
V gene: TRBV6-5
clone size: few
CDR3 protein: CASSGGAGYNSPLHF
CDR3 DNA: TGTGCCAGCAGTGGGGGCGCAGGTTATAATTCACCCCTCCACTTT

D gene: -
J gene: TRBJ2-1
V gene: TRBV28
clone size: -
CDR3 protein: CASSPEQKVYNEQFF
CDR3 DNA: TGTGCCAGCAGCCCGGAACAGAAAGTTTACAATGAGCAGTTCTTC

D gene: TRBD1
J gene: TRBJ2-1
V gene: TRBV5-4
clone size: -
CDR3 protein: CASSIPGGSYNEQFF
CDR3 DNA: TGTGCCAGCAGCATTCCAGGGGGCTCCTACAATGAGCAGTTCTTC

D gene: TRBD1
J gene: TRBJ1-1
V gene: TRBV5-1
clone size: -
CDR3 protein: CASSTGQGATEAFF
CDR3 DNA: TGCGCCAGCAGCACGGGACAGGGGGCCACTGAAGCTTTCTTT

D gene: -
J gene: TRBJ1-6
V gene: TRBV5-1
clone size: -
CDR3 protein: CASSLEGFTPLHF
CDR3 DNA: TGCGCCAGCAGCTTGGAGGGGTTTACGCCCCTCCACTTT

D gene: -
J gene: TRBJ1-5
V gene: TRBV27
clone size: few
CDR3 protein: CASSPRGNQPQHF
CDR3 DNA: TGTGCCAGCAGTCCCAGGGGAAATCAGCCCCAGCATTTT

D gene: -
J gene: TRBJ2-5
V gene: TRBV29-1
clone size: -
CDR3 protein: CSVARDRAETQYF
CDR3 DNA: TGCAGCGTTGCCAGGGATAGGGCAGAGACCCAGTACTTC

D gene: -
J gene: TRBJ2-5
V gene: TRBV9
clone size: -
CDR3 protein: CASSVSGASETQYF
CDR3 DNA: TGTGCCAGCAGCGTCTCAGGGGCATCAGAGACCCAGTACTTC

D gene: -
J gene: TRBJ1-1
V gene: TRBV7-9
clone size: -
CDR3 protein: CASSNARGRAFF
CDR3 DNA: TGTGCCAGCAGCAACGCCCGAGGGAGGGCTTTCTTT

D gene: TRBD1
J gene: TRBJ1-5
V gene: TRBV6-4
clone size: -
CDR3 protein: CASSLTGGQPQHF
CDR3 DNA: TGTGCCAGCAGCTTGACAGGGGGTCAGCCCCAGCATTTT

D gene: TRBD1
J gene: TRBJ2-5
V gene: TRBV19
clone size: -
CDR3 protein: CASSITGTGLLETQYF
CDR3 DNA: TGTGCCAGTAGTATAACCGGGACAGGGTTACTAGAGACCCAGTACTTC

D gene: -
J gene: TRBJ2-5
V gene: TRBV20-1
clone size: -
CDR3 protein: CSAGRGETQYF
CDR3 DNA: TGCAGTGCAGGACGGGGGGAGACCCAGTACTTC

D gene: -
J gene: TRBJ2-7
V gene: TRBV4-2
clone size: -
CDR3 protein: CASSQDPGGREEQYF
CDR3 DNA: TGTGCCAGCAGCCAAGACCCGGGGGGCCGGGAGGAGCAGTACTTC

D gene: TRBD2
J gene: TRBJ2-2
V gene: TRBV11-3
clone size: few
CDR3 protein: CASSLREGNTGELFF
CDR3 DNA: TGTGCCAGCAGCCTCCGGGAGGGGAACACCGGGGAGCTGTTTTTT

D gene: -
J gene: TRBJ1-1
V gene: TRBV6-5
clone size: -
CDR3 protein: CASSYRFGGVVTEAFF
CDR3 DNA: TGTGCCAGCAGTTACCGATTCGGGGGAGTCGTCACTGAAGCTTTCTTT

D gene: TRBD2
J gene: TRBJ2-5
V gene: TRBV4-2
clone size: few
CDR3 protein: CASSQGSGGGSQETQYF
CDR3 DNA: TGTGCCAGCAGCCAAGGGTCGGGCGGGGGGTCCCAAGAGACCCAGTACTTC

D gene: TRBD1
J gene: TRBJ1-6
V gene: TRBV2
clone size: -
CDR3 protein: CASTSTGVNNSPLHF
CDR3 DNA: TGTGCCAGCACATCGACAGGGGTAAATAATTCACCCCTCCACTTT

D gene: TRBD2
J gene: TRBJ2-3
V gene: TRBV7-9
clone size: -
CDR3 protein: CASSLAMSSGNTQYF
CDR3 DNA: TGTGCCAGCAGCTTAGCAATGTCTAGCGGGAATACGCAGTATTTT

D gene: -
J gene: TRBJ2-2
V gene: TRBV11-2
clone size: many
CDR3 protein: CATLQGPGELFF
CDR3 DNA: TGTGCCACTCTTCAGGGGCCCGGGGAGCTGTTTTTT

D gene: TRBD1
J gene: TRBJ2-1
V gene: TRBV29-1
clone size: -
CDR3 protein: CSVGIGTGVNEQFF
CDR3 DNA: TGCAGCGTTGGTATAGGGACAGGGGTGAATGAGCAGTTCTTC

D gene: TRBD1
J gene: TRBJ1-2
V gene: TRBV9
clone size: -
CDR3 protein: CASSVGQGGYTF
CDR3 DNA: TGTGCCAGCAGCGTAGGACAGGGGGGCTACACCTTC

D gene: -
J gene: TRBJ1-3
V gene: TRBV4-3
clone size: -
CDR3 protein: CASSQDAGIRNTIYF
CDR3 DNA: TGCGCCAGCAGCCAAGATGCCGGGATCCGAAACACCATATATTTT

D gene: -
J gene: TRBJ2-2
V gene: TRBV4-3
clone size: few
CDR3 protein: CASSQETGTGELFF
CDR3 DNA: TGCGCCAGCAGCCAAGAAACCGGCACCGGGGAGCTGTTTTTT

D gene: TRBD2
J gene: TRBJ2-2
V gene: TRBV10-3
clone size: -
CDR3 protein: CAISGGTSGGLNTGELFF
CDR3 DNA: TGTGCCATCAGTGGCGGGACTAGCGGGGGCCTGAACACCGGGGAGCTGTTTTTT

D gene: -
J gene: TRBJ1-2
V gene: TRBV29-1
clone size: few
CDR3 protein: CSVEGRDGYTF
CDR3 DNA: TGCAGCGTTGAAGGGCGGGATGGCTACACCTTC

D gene: -
J gene: TRBJ2-2
V gene: TRBV5-8
clone size: -
CDR3 protein: CASRGLGLALGTGELFF
CDR3 DNA: TGTGCCAGCAGGGGTTTGGGTCTAGCGTTGGGCACCGGGGAGCTGTTTTTT

D gene: TRBD2
J gene: TRBJ2-3
V gene: TRBV4-3
clone size: few
CDR3 protein: CASSQDVAGGSTDTQYF
CDR3 DNA: TGCGCCAGCAGCCAAGATGTAGCGGGGGGCAGCACAGATACGCAGTATTTT

D gene: -
J gene: TRBJ2-7
V gene: TRBV7-4
clone size: few
CDR3 protein: CASSLDCEQYF
CDR3 DNA: TGTGCCAGCAGCTTAGACTGCGAGCAGTACTTC

D gene: TRBD1
J gene: TRBJ1-2
V gene: TRBV11-3
clone size: many
CDR3 protein: CASSLGGTGGYGYTF
CDR3 DNA: TGTGCCAGCAGCTTGGGGGGGACAGGGGGATATGGCTACACCTTC

D gene: -
J gene: TRBJ2-2
V gene: TRBV9
clone size: -
CDR3 protein: CASSAEQGIAGELFF
CDR3 DNA: TGTGCCAGCAGCGCCGAACAGGGAATCGCCGGGGAGCTGTTTTTT

D gene: TRBD2
J gene: TRBJ2-2
V gene: TRBV9
clone size: few
CDR3 protein: CASSVLSGGTGELFF
CDR3 DNA: TGTGCCAGCAGCGTACTTAGCGGGGGGACCGGGGAGCTGTTTTTT

D gene: -
J gene: TRBJ2-1
V gene: TRBV19
clone size: many
CDR3 protein: CASSTRRPQRGRRMNEQFF
CDR3 DNA: TGTGCCAGTAGTACCCGTAGGCCGCAAAGAGGACGGAGGATGAATGAGCAGTTCTTC

D gene: TRBD2
J gene: TRBJ2-2
V gene: TRBV4-2
clone size: -
CDR3 protein: CASSLAGVDTGELFF
CDR3 DNA: TGTGCCAGCAGCCTAGCGGGGGTAGACACCGGGGAGCTGTTTTTT

D gene: -
J gene: TRBJ2-3
V gene: TRBV5-4
clone size: few
CDR3 protein: CASSRDLASATDTQYF
CDR3 DNA: TGTGCCAGCAGCAGGGATCTAGCGTCCGCCACAGATACGCAGTATTTT

D gene: TRBD1
J gene: TRBJ1-6
V gene: TRBV5-1
clone size: -
CDR3 protein: CASSLAKGAGSPLHF
CDR3 DNA: TGCGCCAGCAGCTTGGCGAAGGGGGCGGGTTCACCCCTCCACTTT

D gene: -
J gene: TRBJ1-3
V gene: TRBV9
clone size: -
CDR3 protein: CASAEGVLAGNTIYF
CDR3 DNA: TGTGCCAGCGCGGAGGGAGTACTCGCTGGAAACACCATATATTTT

D gene: TRBD1
J gene: TRBJ1-2
V gene: TRBV2
clone size: -
CDR3 protein: CARRDSLNYGYTF
CDR3 DNA: TGTGCCAGAAGGGACAGTCTTAACTATGGCTACACCTTC

D gene: -
J gene: TRBJ1-4
V gene: TRBV9
clone size: -
CDR3 protein: CASSVAGGNEKLFF
CDR3 DNA: TGTGCCAGCAGCGTAGCGGGGGGCAATGAAAAACTGTTTTTT

D gene: -
J gene: TRBJ1-6
V gene: TRBV11-3
clone size: few
CDR3 protein: CASSLESLSPLHF
CDR3 DNA: TGTGCCAGCAGCTTAGAGTCCCTCTCACCCCTCCACTTT

D gene: TRBD1
J gene: TRBJ1-4
V gene: TRBV6-6
clone size: few
CDR3 protein: CASRGQGGEKLFF
CDR3 DNA: TGTGCCAGCAGGGGACAGGGGGGTGAAAAACTGTTTTTT

D gene: TRBD1
J gene: TRBJ1-2
V gene: TRBV28
clone size: few
CDR3 protein: CASTLTPQGANYGYTF
CDR3 DNA: TGTGCCAGCACTTTAACCCCCCAGGGGGCGAACTATGGCTACACCTTC

D gene: TRBD1
J gene: TRBJ2-6
V gene: TRBV30
clone size: few
CDR3 protein: CAWSVPRGPGANVLTF
CDR3 DNA: TGTGCCTGGAGTGTACCCAGGGGGCCTGGGGCCAACGTCCTGACTTTC

D gene: TRBD1
J gene: TRBJ1-5
V gene: TRBV19
clone size: few
CDR3 protein: CASSIGRGPNQPQHF
CDR3 DNA: TGTGCCAGTAGTATAGGAAGGGGGCCCAATCAGCCCCAGCATTTT

D gene: -
J gene: TRBJ2-7
V gene: TRBV7-2
clone size: -
CDR3 protein: CASAPPGASSYEQYF
CDR3 DNA: TGTGCCAGCGCCCCGCCTGGTGCTAGCTCCTACGAGCAGTACTTC

D gene: TRBD1
J gene: TRBJ2-4
V gene: TRBV7-9
clone size: -
CDR3 protein: CASSSDRGLAKNIQYF
CDR3 DNA: TGTGCCAGCAGTTCGGACAGGGGGTTAGCCAAAAACATTCAGTACTTC

D gene: TRBD1
J gene: TRBJ1-2
V gene: TRBV6-5
clone size: -
CDR3 protein: CASRDGDRANYGYTF
CDR3 DNA: TGTGCCAGCCGAGATGGGGACAGGGCTAACTATGGCTACACCTTC

D gene: -
J gene: TRBJ1-2
V gene: TRBV4-1
clone size: -
CDR3 protein: CASSQDGGGRWNYGYTF
CDR3 DNA: TGCGCCAGCAGCCAAGATGGTGGGGGCCGGTGGAACTATGGCTACACCTTC

D gene: -
J gene: TRBJ2-1
V gene: TRBV11-3
clone size: once
CDR3 protein: CASSLDLDNEQFF
CDR3 DNA: TGTGCCAGCAGCTTAGACCTAGACAATGAGCAGTTCTTC

D gene: TRBD2
J gene: TRBJ2-3
V gene: TRBV7-3
clone size: few
CDR3 protein: CASSAGLAVSTDTQYF
CDR3 DNA: TGTGCCAGCAGCGCCGGGCTAGCGGTTAGCACAGATACGCAGTATTTT

D gene: -
J gene: TRBJ2-5
V gene: TRBV7-2
clone size: few
CDR3 protein: CASSLAMEETQYF
CDR3 DNA: TGTGCCAGCAGCTTAGCGATGGAGGAGACCCAGTACTTC

D gene: -
J gene: TRBJ2-7
V gene: TRBV19
clone size: once
CDR3 protein: CASSIVGGQSAYEQYF
CDR3 DNA: TGTGCCAGTAGTATCGTTGGTGGTCAGTCCGCCTACGAGCAGTACTTC

D gene: TRBD2
J gene: TRBJ2-6
V gene: TRBV7-6
clone size: few
CDR3 protein: CASSLELAGASGANVLTF
CDR3 DNA: TGTGCCAGCAGCTTAGAACTAGCGGGGGCATCTGGGGCCAACGTCCTGACTTTC

D gene: -
J gene: TRBJ1-1
V gene: TRBV11-3
clone size: -
CDR3 protein: CASSLDSPSNTEAFF
CDR3 DNA: TGTGCCAGCAGCTTGGACAGTCCTTCGAACACTGAAGCTTTCTTT